This TCR beta chain was identified in a study of blood T cell repertoires in COVID-19 (dated by TCRdb to 2019 to 2021). Regarding the research as a whole: The collaborator samples originated in the United States, Italy and Spain and spanned the acute and convalescent phases of COVID-19. The material from the prospective study consisted of cDNA or gDNA derived from T cells, B-cell-depleted T cells, or PBMCs. The dataset comprised deeply sampled blood TCRbeta repertoires from subjects exposed to, actively infected with, or recovered from COVID-19. The repertoires were released in a freely available public database meant as a resource for research on the immune response to SARS-CoV-2. Samples came from the ongoing ImmuneRACE study (first 160 participants) plus 1,254 subjects from 6 global collaborators. Nearly every sample came with metadata listing a de-identified subject ID, COVID-19 status, age in years and sex. Where available, HLA class I and class II types were taken from metadata supplied by the sample provider and were not determined by assay-based typing.

As for this clone: The clone's antigen remains unknown. No base qualities exist here, and no much larger clone lies one base off it.

CDR1 SEHNR and CDR2 FQNEAQ were looked up in the germline V gene (reference sequence). V is pruned by 7 bases and J by 0 bases, leaving 3 bases of the junction without a gene match. From cysteine to phenylalanine, the CDR3 is 13 amino acids long. Of the read, only the CDR3 DNA is kept; its 39 bases are in frame from base 1. Enrolling through a virtual design, the prospective study's participants ranged in age from roughly 18 to 100 years and lived across 24 United States geographic areas. To assign participants to cohorts, the prospective study relied on clinical history that participants themselves reported in a screening survey and a study questionnaire. ImmuneRACE Cohort 3 recovered participants were defined by two consecutive negative NP/OP PCR tests, healthcare professional clearance, or symptom resolution. In the prospective study, whole blood, serum and a nasopharyngeal or oropharyngeal swab were collected from each participant by mobile phlebotomists. Additional blood draws and questionnaires over an approximately two-month period could optionally be provided by prospective study participants. Prospective study blood samples were shipped either frozen or at room temperature before DNA extraction.

The immunoSEQ Assay, a bias-controlled multiplex PCR, was used to amplify TCRbeta CDR3 regions from genomic DNA. In the source study's methods: The number of nucleated cells in each sample was estimated from the amplification of reference gene primers within the assay. Sequence reads were collapsed and filtered to measure the absolute abundance of every unique TCRbeta CDR3 rearrangement. For each sample, productive Simpson clonality was calculated as the square root of Simpson's diversity index across productive rearrangements. As stored in TCRdb, this immuneACCESS dataset retains in-frame rearrangements with V and J assigned. A fraction of the clones does not appear; measured against another copy, unresolved V genes explain less than half of the discrepancy, and the remainder lacks a known reason. That table is the source of V, J and clone size, and D and trimming were worked out from the DNA. The sample profile shows 300,000 to 350,000 clones; over 80% of them were found once. The top ten hold less than 6.5% of the sample.

The research as a whole found: Clinical and demographic metadata were provided uncurated, with the amount varying by source and participant.

Sequencing input: PBMCs or T cells enriched from blood (not recorded which). The sequence links TRBV7-9 to TRBJ2-7; TRBD2 fits 7 bases in the junction. This clonotype was sampled from a man under 40 who had recovered from COVID-19. The DNA sequence is TGTGCCAGCACTCCGGGGGGCTCCTACGAGCAGTACTTC. The translation is CASTPGGSYEQYF.